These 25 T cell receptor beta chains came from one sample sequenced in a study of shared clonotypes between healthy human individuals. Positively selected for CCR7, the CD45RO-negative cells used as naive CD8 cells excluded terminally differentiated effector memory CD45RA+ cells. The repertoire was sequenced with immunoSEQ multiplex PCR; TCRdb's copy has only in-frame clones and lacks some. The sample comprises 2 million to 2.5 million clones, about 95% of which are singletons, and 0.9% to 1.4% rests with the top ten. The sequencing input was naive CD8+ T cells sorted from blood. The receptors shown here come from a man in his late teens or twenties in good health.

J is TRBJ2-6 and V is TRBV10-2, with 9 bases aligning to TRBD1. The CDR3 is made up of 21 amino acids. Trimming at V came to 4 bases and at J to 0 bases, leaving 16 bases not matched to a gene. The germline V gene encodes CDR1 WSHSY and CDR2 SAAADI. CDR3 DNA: TGCGCCAGCAGTGGAGAACAGGGGGCTCTTCACCCCAACTCTGGGGCCAACGTCCTGACTTTC. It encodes CASSGEQGALHPNSGANVLTF.

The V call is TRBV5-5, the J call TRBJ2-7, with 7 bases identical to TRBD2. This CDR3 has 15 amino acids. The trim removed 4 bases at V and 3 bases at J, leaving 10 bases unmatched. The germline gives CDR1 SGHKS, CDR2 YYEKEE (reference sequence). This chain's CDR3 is CASSPSLGEGYEQYF. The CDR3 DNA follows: TGTGCCAGCAGCCCCAGTCTGGGGGAGGGCTACGAGCAGTACTTC.

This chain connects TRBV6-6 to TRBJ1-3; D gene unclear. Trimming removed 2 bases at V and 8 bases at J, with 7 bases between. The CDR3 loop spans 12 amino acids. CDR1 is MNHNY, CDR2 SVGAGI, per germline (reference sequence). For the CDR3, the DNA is TGTGCCAGCAGTTACGGGCCTGACACCATATATTTT. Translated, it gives CASSYGPDTIYF.

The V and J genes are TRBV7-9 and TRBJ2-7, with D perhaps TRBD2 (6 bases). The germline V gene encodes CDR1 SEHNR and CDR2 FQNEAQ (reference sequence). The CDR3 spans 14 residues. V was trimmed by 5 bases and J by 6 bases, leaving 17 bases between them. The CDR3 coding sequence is TGTGCCAGCAGCGCGGGACCCCAGGGCGGCGAGCAGTACTTC. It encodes CASSAGPQGGEQYF.

The CDR3 nucleotides are TGTGCCAGCAGTTCCACCCGCGGGGCGGAGTTGAACACTGAAGCTTTCTTT. This encodes CASSSTRGAELNTEAFF. This chain links TRBV11-2 with TRBJ1-1; maybe TRBD1 (5 bases). The CDR3 spans 17 residues. V was pared by 6 bases and J by 0 bases, with 20 bases between. The germline V gene has CDR1 SGHAT and CDR2 FQNNGV.

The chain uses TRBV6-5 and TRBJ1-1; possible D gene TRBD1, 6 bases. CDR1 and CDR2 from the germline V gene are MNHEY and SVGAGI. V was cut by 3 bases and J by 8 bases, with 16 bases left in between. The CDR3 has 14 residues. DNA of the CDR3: TGTGCCAGCAGTTATTCGGGGGCCGGATCGGAAGCTTTCTTT. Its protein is CASSYSGAGSEAFF.

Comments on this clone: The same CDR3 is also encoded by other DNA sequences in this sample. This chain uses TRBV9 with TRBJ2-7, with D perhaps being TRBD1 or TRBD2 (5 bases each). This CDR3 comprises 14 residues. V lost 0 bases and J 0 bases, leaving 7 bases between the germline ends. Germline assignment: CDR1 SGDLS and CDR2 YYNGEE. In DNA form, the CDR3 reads TGTGCCAGCAGCGTAGGGGACGTCTCCTACGAGCAGTACTTC. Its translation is CASSVGDVSYEQYF.

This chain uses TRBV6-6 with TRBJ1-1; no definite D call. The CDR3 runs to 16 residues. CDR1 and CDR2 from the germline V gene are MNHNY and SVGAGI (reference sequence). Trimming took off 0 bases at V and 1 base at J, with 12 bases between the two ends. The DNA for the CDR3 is TGTGCCAGCAGTTACTCCTGGCCAGGCACGAACACTGAAGCTTTCTTT. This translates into CASSYSWPGTNTEAFF.

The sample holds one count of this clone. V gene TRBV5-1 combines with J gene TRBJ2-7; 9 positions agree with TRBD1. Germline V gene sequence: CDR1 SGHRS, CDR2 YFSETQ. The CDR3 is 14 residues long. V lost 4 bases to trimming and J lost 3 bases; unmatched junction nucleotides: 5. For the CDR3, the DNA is TGCGCCAGCAGCCCTGGGGACAGGGTCTACGAGCAGTACTTC. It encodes CASSPGDRVYEQYF.

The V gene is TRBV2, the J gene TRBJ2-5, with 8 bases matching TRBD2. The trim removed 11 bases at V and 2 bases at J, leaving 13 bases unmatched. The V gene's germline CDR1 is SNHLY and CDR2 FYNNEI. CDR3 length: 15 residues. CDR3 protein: CASSPPRGVQETQYF. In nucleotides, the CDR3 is TGTGCCTCGTCTCCGCCGCGGGGGGTGCAAGAGACCCAGTACTTC.

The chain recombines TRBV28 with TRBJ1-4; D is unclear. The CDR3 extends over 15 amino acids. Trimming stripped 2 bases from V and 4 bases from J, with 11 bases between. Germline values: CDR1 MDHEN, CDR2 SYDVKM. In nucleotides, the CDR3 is TGTGCCAGCAGTTTACCGTTCATTAATAATGAAAAACTGTTTTTT. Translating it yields CASSLPFINNEKLFF. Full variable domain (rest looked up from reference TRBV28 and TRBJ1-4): DVKVTQSSRYLVKRTGEKVFLECVQDMDHENMFWYRQDPGLGLRLIYFSYDVKMKEKGDIPEGYSVSREKKERFSLILESASTNQTSMYLCASSLPFINNEKLFFGSGTQLSVL.

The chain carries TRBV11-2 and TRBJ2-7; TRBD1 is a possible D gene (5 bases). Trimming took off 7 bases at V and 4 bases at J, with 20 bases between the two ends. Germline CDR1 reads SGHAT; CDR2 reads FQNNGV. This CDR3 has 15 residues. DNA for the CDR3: TGTGCCAGCACCTCCCGAGCCAGGGATCGGTACGAGCAGTACTTC. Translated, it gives CASTSRARDRYEQYF.

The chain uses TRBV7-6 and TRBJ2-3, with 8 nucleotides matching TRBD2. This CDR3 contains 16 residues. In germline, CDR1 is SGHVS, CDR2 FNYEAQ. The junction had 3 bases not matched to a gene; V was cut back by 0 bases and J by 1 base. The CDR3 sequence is CASSLATSGGTDTQYF. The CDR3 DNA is TGTGCCAGCAGCTTAGCCACTAGCGGAGGCACAGATACGCAGTATTTT.

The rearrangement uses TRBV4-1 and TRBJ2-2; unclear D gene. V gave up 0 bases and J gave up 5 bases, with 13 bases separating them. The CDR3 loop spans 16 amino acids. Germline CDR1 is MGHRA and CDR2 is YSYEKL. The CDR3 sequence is CASSQDPTAWTGELFF. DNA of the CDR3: TGCGCCAGCAGCCAAGATCCCACGGCCTGGACCGGGGAGCTGTTTTTT.

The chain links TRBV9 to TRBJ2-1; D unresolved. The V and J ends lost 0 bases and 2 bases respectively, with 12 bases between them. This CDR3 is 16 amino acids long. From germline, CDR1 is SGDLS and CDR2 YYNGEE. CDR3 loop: CASSVVSSPTYNEQFF. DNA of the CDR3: TGTGCCAGCAGCGTAGTTAGCAGCCCTACCTACAATGAGCAGTTCTTC.

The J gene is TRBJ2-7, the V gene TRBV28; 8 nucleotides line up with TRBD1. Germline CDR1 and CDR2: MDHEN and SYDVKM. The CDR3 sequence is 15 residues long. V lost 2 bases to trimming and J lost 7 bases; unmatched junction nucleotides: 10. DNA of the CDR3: TGTGCCAGCAGTTTACCGGACAGGGACCCTAGGGAGCAGTACTTC. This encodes CASSLPDRDPREQYF.

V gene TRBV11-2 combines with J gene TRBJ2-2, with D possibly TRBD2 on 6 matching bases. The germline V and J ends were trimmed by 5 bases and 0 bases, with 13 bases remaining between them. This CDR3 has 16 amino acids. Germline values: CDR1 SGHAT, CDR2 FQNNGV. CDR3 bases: TGTGCCAGCAGCCCAGCGGAGGGCGCGAACACCGGGGAGCTGTTTTTT. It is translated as CASSPAEGANTGELFF.

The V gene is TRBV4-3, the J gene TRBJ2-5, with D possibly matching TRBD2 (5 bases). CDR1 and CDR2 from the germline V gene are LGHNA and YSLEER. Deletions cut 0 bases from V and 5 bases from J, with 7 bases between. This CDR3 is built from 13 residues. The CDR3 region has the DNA TGCGCCAGCAGCCAAGATCGGAGGGAGACCCAGTACTTC. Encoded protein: CASSQDRRETQYF.

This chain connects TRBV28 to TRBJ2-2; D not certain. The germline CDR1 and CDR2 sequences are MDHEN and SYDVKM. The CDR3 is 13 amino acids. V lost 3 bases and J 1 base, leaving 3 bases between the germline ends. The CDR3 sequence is CASSFQNTGELFF. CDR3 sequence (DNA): TGTGCCAGCAGTTTCCAGAACACCGGGGAGCTGTTTTTT.

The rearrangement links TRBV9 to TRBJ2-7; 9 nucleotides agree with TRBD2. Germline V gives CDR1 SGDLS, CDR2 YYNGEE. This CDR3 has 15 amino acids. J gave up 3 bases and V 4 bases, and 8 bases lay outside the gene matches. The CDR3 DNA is TGTGCCAGCAGCCCGGGGGCTAGCGGGAACTACGAGCAGTACTTC. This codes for CASSPGASGNYEQYF.

CDR3 protein: CASNTLEAGEETQYF. In nucleotides, the CDR3 is TGTGCCAGCAACACCCTTGAAGCGGGGGAAGAGACCCAGTACTTC. The V call is TRBV2, the J call TRBJ2-5; 8 nucleotides align to TRBD2. The CDR3 extends over 15 amino acids. Per germline, CDR1 SNHLY and CDR2 FYNNEI. The J segment lost 3 bases and the V segment lost 7 bases, leaving 10 bases of the junction unmatched.

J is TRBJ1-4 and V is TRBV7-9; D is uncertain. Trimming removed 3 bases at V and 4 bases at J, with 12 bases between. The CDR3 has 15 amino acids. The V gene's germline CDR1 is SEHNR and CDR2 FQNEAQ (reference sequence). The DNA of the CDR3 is TGTGCCAGCAGCTTGGTATCCGTTTTTAATGAAAAACTGTTTTTT. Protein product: CASSLVSVFNEKLFF.

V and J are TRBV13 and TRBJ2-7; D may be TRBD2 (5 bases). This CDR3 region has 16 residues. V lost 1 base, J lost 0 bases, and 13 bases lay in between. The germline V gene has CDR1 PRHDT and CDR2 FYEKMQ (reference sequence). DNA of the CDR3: TGTGCCAGCAGCTTAGTTGCAGAGGGCCCCTCCTACGAGCAGTACTTC. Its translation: CASSLVAEGPSYEQYF.

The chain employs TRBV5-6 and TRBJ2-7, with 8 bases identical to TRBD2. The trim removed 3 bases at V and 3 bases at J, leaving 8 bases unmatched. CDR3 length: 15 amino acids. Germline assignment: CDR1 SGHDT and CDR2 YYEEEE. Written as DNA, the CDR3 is TGTGCCAGCAGCTCCCCCAGCGGGAGTATCTACGAGCAGTACTTC. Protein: CASSSPSGSIYEQYF.

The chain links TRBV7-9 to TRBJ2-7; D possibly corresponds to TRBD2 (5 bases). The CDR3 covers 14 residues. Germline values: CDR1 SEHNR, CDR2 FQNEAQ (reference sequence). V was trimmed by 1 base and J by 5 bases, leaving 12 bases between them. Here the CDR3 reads CASSLGGSIHEQYF. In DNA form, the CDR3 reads TGTGCCAGCAGCTTAGGTGGGAGTATCCACGAGCAGTACTTC.